What follows are 23 T cell receptor beta chains derived from one specimen sequenced in a study of blood T cell repertoires in COVID-19. The repertoire was sequenced with immunoSEQ multiplex PCR; TCRdb's copy has only in-frame clones and lacks some. The sample records roughly 190,000 clones, roughly four fifths being singletons. Sequences were obtained from PBMCs or T cells enriched from blood (not recorded which). The source is a man aged 35 to 55 who had recovered from COVID-19.

The V call is TRBV15, the J call TRBJ1-1; TRBD1 agrees at 7 bases. V was pared by 3 bases and J by 0 bases, with 1 base of the junction left unmatched. The CDR3 length is 14 residues. The germline CDR1 and CDR2 sequences are LNHNV and YYDKDF (reference sequence). This CDR3 is CATSSDRVNTEAFF. The CDR3 DNA reads TGTGCCACCAGCAGCGACAGGGTGAACACTGAAGCTTTCTTT.

This clone was seen once. The V call is TRBV19, the J call TRBJ1-2, with TRBD1 identical over 10 bases. In germline, CDR1 is LNHDA, CDR2 SQIVND (reference sequence). The CDR3 consists of 15 residues. V shed 5 bases, J shed 4 bases, and the junction held 7 bases outside the gene matches. CDR3 in amino acids: CASSGDRGLFYGYTF. The CDR3 DNA reads as TGTGCCAGTAGTGGGGACAGGGGCCTCTTCTATGGCTACACCTTC.

This chain joins TRBV7-2 and TRBJ2-1, with TRBD1 matching over 7 bases. This CDR3 spans 15 amino acids. Per the germline V gene, CDR1 is SGHTA and CDR2 is FQGNSA. V lost 1 base and J lost 9; bases outside the gene matches: 9. In DNA form, the CDR3 reads TGTGCCAGCAGCTTAGGGCAAGGGGGCCAGGGTGAGCAGTTCTTC. It codes for CASSLGQGGQGEQFF.

The chain employs TRBV12-3 or TRBV12-4 and TRBJ1-5; D possibly corresponds to TRBD1 (5 bases). The CDR3 consists of 13 residues. Trimming removed 2 bases at V and 6 bases at J, with 8 bases between. The chain's CDR3 is CASSLQGTQPQHF. As DNA, the CDR3 is TGTGCCAGCAGTTTACAGGGAACTCAGCCCCAGCATTTT.

The chain combines TRBV5-1 with TRBJ2-1; the match to TRBD2 covers 8 bases. CDR1 and CDR2 (germline): SGHRS, YFSETQ. Unmatched junction bases numbered 6, after V lost 4 bases and J lost 0 bases. The length of the CDR3 is 16 residues. The CDR3 region is CASSGNSGNSYNEQFF. The CDR3 bases are TGCGCCAGCAGCGGCAATAGCGGGAACTCCTACAATGAGCAGTTCTTC. Supplemented by reference TRBV5-1 and TRBJ2-1, the full variable domain reads KAGVTQTPRYLIKTRGQQVTLSCSPISGHRSVSWYQQTPGQGLQFLFEYFSETQRNKGNFPGRFSGRQFSNSRSEMNVSTLELGDSALYLCASSGNSGNSYNEQFFGPGTRLTVL.

The chain couples TRBV5-4 to TRBJ2-5; no reliable D call. This CDR3 region has 13 residues. Germline CDR1 reads SGHNT; CDR2 reads YYREEE (reference sequence). With 5 bases removed from V and 3 bases from J, the gap between germline ends came to 11 bases. The CDR3 loop is CASSFRSEETQYF. CDR3 coding DNA: TGTGCCAGCAGTTTTCGATCGGAAGAGACCCAGTACTTC.

This clone has only one observation. The genes are TRBV29-1 and TRBJ1-1; the match to TRBD1 covers 7 bases. V dropped 4 bases and J dropped 4; count of bases not matched to a gene: 9. The CDR3 has 14 amino acids. Germline CDR1 is SQVTM and CDR2 is ANQGSEA. The CDR3 is CSVGVGGTATEAFF. As DNA, the CDR3 is TGCAGCGTTGGGGTAGGGGGCACAGCCACTGAAGCTTTCTTT.

The chain carries TRBV5-6 and TRBJ2-1; D remains ambiguous. The CDR3 is made up of 16 amino acids. The ends were cut back, 5 bases at V and 2 bases at J, with 17 bases in the middle. Germline V gene lookup returns CDR1 SGHDT and CDR2 YYEEEE. For the CDR3, the DNA is TGTGCCAGCAGTGTCCTCACTGGAGATACCTACAATGAGCAGTTCTTC. It specifies CASSVLTGDTYNEQFF.

This chain links TRBV6-5 with TRBJ2-1; D unclear. Trimming left V 4 bases short and J 8 bases short, with 18 bases between. Germline CDR1 MNHEY, CDR2 SVGAGI. CDR3 size: 15 residues. In DNA form, the CDR3 reads TGTGCCAGCAGTTTCTCGGGCCTTAATTACGATGAGCAGTTCTTC. This encodes CASSFSGLNYDEQFF.

The chain combines TRBV9 with TRBJ2-3; tentatively, D is TRBD2 (5 bases). Trimming removed 4 bases from V and 3 bases from J, with 15 bases in between. The CDR3 sequence is 15 residues long. CDR1 SGDLS and CDR2 YYNGEE come from the germline V gene. Here the CDR3 reads CASSKDRGPTDTQYF. The CDR3, as DNA: TGTGCCAGCAGCAAGGACCGCGGGCCGACAGATACGCAGTATTTT.

This clone was seen a handful of times. The chain carries TRBV4-1 and TRBJ1-4; the match to TRBD1 covers 8 bases. V shed 3 bases, J shed 10 bases, and the junction held 4 bases outside the gene matches. Germline CDR1 and CDR2: MGHRA and YSYEKL. This CDR3 is 13 amino acids long. CDR3 sequence: CASSQGGQGKLFF. The DNA for the CDR3 is TGCGCCAGCAGCCAGGGAGGACAGGGAAAACTGTTTTTT.

The chain employs TRBV28 and TRBJ1-1; 7 bases line up with TRBD1. The CDR3 loop spans 14 amino acids. The germline V gene has CDR1 MDHEN and CDR2 SYDVKM. V gave up 6 bases and J gave up 11 bases; unmatched junction bases: 15. The CDR3 region is CASRTGYAYSAAFF. CDR3 in DNA: TGTGCCAGCAGGACAGGGTACGCTTACTCGGCGGCTTTCTTT.

In regard to this clone: Other DNA sequences in the same sample also yield this CDR3. The gene calls are TRBV29-1 and TRBJ2-7; D might be TRBD2 (5 bases). Deletions cut 2 bases from V and 0 bases from J, with 11 bases between. CDR3 length: 14 amino acids. Germline values: CDR1 SQVTM, CDR2 ANQGSEA. Here the CDR3 DNA reads TGCAGCGTTGAATTGGCGGGCAGCTCCTACGAGCAGTACTTC. Its translation: CSVELAGSSYEQYF.

This chain connects TRBV30 to TRBJ2-5; 13 positions agree with TRBD2. V was clipped by 4 bases and J by 5 bases; unmatched bases: 7. CDR1 GTSNPN and CDR2 SVGIG come from the germline V gene (reference sequence). The CDR3 is made up of 15 amino acids. The CDR3 reads CAWTPGTSGTETQYF. For the CDR3, the DNA is TGTGCCTGGACCCCGGGGACTAGCGGGACTGAGACCCAGTACTTC.

This clone has only a few counts. The V gene is TRBV28, the J gene TRBJ2-5; 8 nucleotides agree with TRBD1. Trimming at V came to 6 bases and at J to 5 bases, leaving 2 bases not matched to a gene. CDR3 length: 12 residues. CDR1 and CDR2 from the germline V gene are MDHEN and SYDVKM. The CDR3 sequence is CASRRDRETQYF. CDR3 coding DNA: TGTGCCAGCAGAAGGGACAGGGAGACCCAGTACTTC.

The chain recombines TRBV9 with TRBJ1-2; D ambiguous. The CDR3 runs 13 residues. Deletions cut 3 bases from V and 3 bases from J, with 9 bases between. CDR1 is SGDLS, CDR2 YYNGEE, per germline. As DNA, the CDR3 is TGTGCCAGCAGCGATCTCGGGGACTATGGCTACACCTTC. It translates to CASSDLGDYGYTF.

The J gene is TRBJ2-6, the V gene TRBV5-4; D might be TRBD1 (6 bases). In germline, CDR1 is SGHNT, CDR2 YYREEE (reference sequence). V lost 4 bases to trimming and J lost 5 bases, with 13 bases between them. The CDR3 sequence is 15 residues long. The CDR3 nucleotides read TGTGCCAGCAGCGCCGACAGGCTCTGGGCCAACGTCCTGACTTTC. This translates into CASSADRLWANVLTF. Complete variable domain (other parts from reference TRBV5-4 and TRBJ2-6): ETGVTQSPTHLIKTRGQQVTLRCSSQSGHNTVSWYQQALGQGPQFIFQYYREEENGRGNFPPRFSGLQFPNYSSELNVNALELDDSALYLCASSADRLWANVLTFGAGSRLTVL.

This clone was recorded a few times. This chain uses TRBV5-1 with TRBJ1-1, with 7 bases that match TRBD1. Germline V CDR1 and CDR2: SGHRS, YFSETQ. The V gene end was trimmed by 7 bases and the J gene end by 5 bases; junction bases not matched to a gene: 5. The CDR3 totals 12 residues. In DNA, the CDR3 is TGCGCCAGCCGGGCAGGGGGAACTGAAGCTTTCTTT. Translating gives CASRAGGTEAFF.

V is TRBV4-1 and J is TRBJ1-6; D is undetermined. CDR1 MGHRA and CDR2 YSYEKL come from the germline V gene. The CDR3 is 14 residues long. The V end lost 1 base, the J end lost 8 bases, and 9 bases lay between the germline ends. This CDR3 is CASSQARADSPLHF. The CDR3 nucleotides are TGCGCCAGCAGCCAAGCCCGCGCCGATTCACCCCTCCACTTT.

The chain employs TRBV6-2 or TRBV6-3 and TRBJ2-7, with TRBD1 matching over 10 bases. The CDR3 length is 15 residues. Germline-derived CDR1 and CDR2 are MNHEY and SVGEGT. The junction had 4 bases not matched to a gene; V was cut back by 2 bases and J by 3 bases. In DNA form, the CDR3 reads TGTGCCAGCAGTTACGGTAGGACAGGGGGCTACGAGCAGTACGTC. It translates to CASSYGRTGGYEQYV.

This chain joins TRBV5-6 and TRBJ2-6; D gene unclear. The V end lost 2 bases, the J end lost 0 bases, and 9 bases lay between the germline ends. This CDR3 spans 16 amino acids. CDR1 is SGHDT and CDR2 is YYEEEE in the germline V gene. The CDR3 coding sequence is TGTGCCAGCAGCTTATTCCGTATCTCTGGGGCCAACGTCCTGACTTTC. Translation gives CASSLFRISGANVLTF.

CDR3 sequence reads: CASSLDGGHQPQHF. The CDR3 DNA reads as TGTGCCAGCAGCTTAGATGGAGGGCATCAGCCCCAGCATTTT. The chain carries TRBV7-2 and TRBJ1-5, with D uncertain. The CDR3 spans 14 residues. With 1 base removed from V and 5 bases from J, the gap between germline ends came to 9 bases. Germline CDR1 and CDR2: SGHTA and FQGNSA.

The genes are TRBV5-4 and TRBJ1-2; 7 bases map to TRBD1. V lost 0 bases and J lost 4; bases outside the gene matches: 9. The CDR3 has 16 residues. Germline V CDR1 and CDR2: SGHNT, YYREEE (reference sequence). CDR3 residues: CASSLGQGVSLYGYTF. CDR3 bases: TGTGCCAGCAGCTTGGGACAGGGTGTGTCCCTCTATGGCTACACCTTC.